The TCR beta chain described here comes from a study of T cells in Graves' hyperthyroidism and ophthalmopathy. Study context: Sampling of peripheral blood happened at initial diagnosis, prior to any treatment.

The TCR beta CDR3 regions underwent amplification using RNA transcripts as the source. First-round RT-PCR with HTBI primers amplified the TCR CDR3 region. Each CDR3 protein is one row after TCRdb ran MiXCR on the multiplex PCR reads. The table lists about 290,000 distinct CDR3 sequences, approximately 12% of them singletons. The sample holds many counts of this clonotype. Criteria for exclusion of patients were uncontrolled infection, other autoimmune disease, pregnancy or lactation. It was at first hyperthyroidism diagnosis, before any ophthalmopathy symptoms, that the blood sample was taken. This CDR3 is built from 14 residues. Germline V gene data show CDR1 as MNHEY and CDR2 as SMNVEV (reference sequence). V was pared by 5 bases and J by 3 bases, with 6 bases of the junction left unmatched.

The rearrangement links TRBV27 to TRBJ2-7; TRBD1 matches at 8 bases. The clonotype originates from a woman aged 25 to 45 with Graves' hyperthyroidism that later progressed to Graves' ophthalmopathy. Material for sequencing was blood. The DNA of the CDR3 is TGTGCCAGCAGTATCTACAGGGGGGACTACGAGCAGTACTTC. This translates into CASSIYRGDYEQYF.